The rows below give T cell receptor beta chains drawn from one sample of a study of response to subunit inactivated influenza vaccine. TCRdb analysed the RT-PCR reads with MiXCR anew, one entry per CDR3 protein. The table records 500,000 to 600,000 distinct CDR3 sequences, 10% to 15% of them present only once. This sample comprised PBMCs from blood, obtained 35 to 45 days after vaccination. These TCRs come from a man aged 45 to 65 who received an inactivated influenza vaccine. Each CDR3 is given with its conserved first and last residue. The size entry is marked missing in some rows and otherwise reads once, few, many or a size class.

TRBV29-1	few	TRBJ2-3	CSVHGRYTDTQYF
TRBV7-9	many	TRBJ2-7	CASSSGLSYEQYF
TRBV6-2/TRBV6-3	many	TRBJ2-7	CASRPSGPNYEQYF
TRBV10-3	many	TRBJ2-1	CAISDPSSGSNEQFF
TRBV20-1	NA	TRBJ2-3	CSARTSGGWTDTQYF
TRBV6-1	NA	TRBJ1-6	CASWTGDYNSPLHF
TRBV7-8	NA	TRBJ2-7	CASSLVGAILRYEQYF
TRBV6-2/TRBV6-3	NA	TRBJ2-7	CASSHNKDRSYEQYF
TRBV28	many	TRBJ2-1	CASSSTSRANNEQFF
TRBV12-3/TRBV12-4	NA	TRBJ2-5	CASSSRGERETQYF
TRBV6-4	many	TRBJ1-5	CASSTGVNQPQHF
TRBV10-3	few	TRBJ2-7	CAIKATGEGPYEQYF
TRBV20-1	few	TRBJ2-5	CSATTTSAQETQYF
TRBV11-2	few	TRBJ2-7	CASSQAAFYEQYF
TRBV3-1	few	TRBJ1-2	CASSPGAGTDYGYTF
TRBV9	few	TRBJ2-3	CASSVSSGRAEDTQYF
TRBV29-1	NA	TRBJ2-5	CSGMGLAGEETQYF
TRBV7-2	NA	TRBJ1-4	CASSPVGRNEKLFF
TRBV7-2	few	TRBJ2-1	CASSSHGWRGGFNEQFF
TRBV7-2	few	TRBJ2-1	CASKAGTLDNEQFF
TRBV10-3	NA	TRBJ2-7	CAISESKFQVSYEQYF
TRBV4-3	NA	TRBJ2-7	CASSPALGVNEQYF
TRBV6-2/TRBV6-3	NA	TRBJ2-7	CASSPGRIQPYEQYF
TRBV12-3/TRBV12-4	few	TRBJ2-3	CASSFAGDTQYF
TRBV4-2	few	TRBJ2-1	CASSQDRQGGNNEQFF
TRBV4-2	many	TRBJ2-2	CASSLYNTGELFF
TRBV7-9	NA	TRBJ2-5	CASSLVWRPGQLETQYF
TRBV11-2	few	TRBJ1-1	CASSSTRGQGVWENTEAFF
TRBV7-2	NA	TRBJ1-5	CASSLAGIEVEPQHF
TRBV20-1	many	TRBJ1-1	CSAPWGGTEAFF